Below, 2 T cell receptor beta chains from the same sample are listed, as sequenced in a study of blood T cell repertoires in COVID-19. Profiling relied on immunoSEQ multiplex PCR, and the TCRdb table lists in-frame clones only, not all of them. The sample has under 250,000 clones; about 91% are singletons. Sequenced input: peripheral blood. These receptors came from a woman in her forties with acute or convalescent COVID-19.

The CDR3 region has the DNA TGTGCCAGCAACGACGATTTAGGGTGGGAGTACACCTTC. This encodes CASNDDLGWEYTF. The chain joins TRBV6-5 to TRBJ1-2; no firm D call. V lost 7 bases, J lost 11 bases, and 20 bases lay in between. Germline lookup yields CDR1 MNHEY and CDR2 SVGAGI. The CDR3 spans 13 residues.

The chain carries TRBV4-1 and TRBJ1-3; the D gene is possibly TRBD1 (6 bases). The V and J ends lost 1 base and 2 bases respectively, with 15 bases between them. The CDR3 sequence is 17 residues long. CDR1 and CDR2 (germline): MGHRA, YSYEKL. CDR3 region: CASSQGVPDRPGNTIYF. The CDR3 nucleotides read TGCGCCAGCAGCCAAGGAGTTCCCGACAGGCCTGGAAACACCATATATTTT.